This record looks at one T cell receptor (beta chain) sequence and its context. Antigen specificity is unknown. This entry is derived from a study of OX40 agonist ivuxolimab in advanced cancers. Study-level findings and limits: Some nonresponders likewise displayed low normalized T-cell clonal expansion. CD4+ T cells averaged fewer expanded clones than CD8+ T cells.

The length of the CDR3 is 15 residues. V was shortened by 6 bases and J by 0 bases, with 12 bases between the two germline ends. Germline V gives CDR1 SGHTA, CDR2 FQGNSA. Method: immunoSEQ multiplex PCR; TCRdb's copy keeps in-frame clones and lacks some. The profile shows 55,000 to 75,000 clones, roughly four fifths of them singletons. The rearrangement links TRBV7-2 to TRBJ2-1, with D perhaps TRBD2 (6 bases). Sample: CD4+ or CD8+ T cells sorted from blood, taken in a trial of the OX40 agonist ivuxolimab. The sequence was collected from an adult with an advanced solid tumor such as melanoma, head and neck, liver or kidney cancer. Written as DNA, the CDR3 is TGTGCCAGCAGGTCTCCCGGGAGCTCCTACAATGAGCAGTTCTTC. This sequence encodes CASRSPGSSYNEQFF.